The clone carrying this TCR beta chain was seen a few times. This record belongs to a study of cytomegalovirus exposure and HLA in healthy donors. In the PCR, 60 Vbeta and 13 Jbeta primers were used. Repertoires were generated with immunoSEQ multiplex PCR, while TCRdb's copy carries only in-frame clones and drops some. The table records approximately 100,000 clones, 60% to 75% of them present only once. The germline CDR1 and CDR2 sequences are SGHRS and YFSETQ. Germline trimming cut 2 bases from V and 3 bases from J; bases unmatched to any gene: 5. The CDR3 runs to 14 residues. The specimen sequenced was PBMCs. This chain joins TRBV5-1 and TRBJ2-7; 7 bases are shared with TRBD2. The receptor comes from a female donor in good health and CMV-seronegative. The CDR3 region has the DNA TGCGCCAGCAGCTTCGGCGGGAGTATCTACGAGCAGTACTTC. It encodes CASSFGGSIYEQYF.